In this sample, the clone carrying this T cell receptor beta chain turned up a few times. Following RNA extraction, reverse transcription yielded cDNA that acted as the sequencing template. The protocol was immunoSEQ multiplex PCR, while the TCRdb copy is restricted to in-frame clones and leaves out a portion. The sample contains 200,000 or so clones, 55% to 70% of which appear only once. Trimming removed 3 bases at V and 3 bases at J, with 9 bases between. Looked up from germline, CDR1 is SGHTA and CDR2 is FQGNSA. CDR3 length: 13 amino acids. This sample is part of a study of CD8+ T cells in alopecia areata. The treatment here: oral pan-JAK inhibitor, 5-10 mg twice daily. Both peripheral blood and punch biopsies of lesional scalp skin were obtained from patients who had alopecia areata.

Sequencing used CD4+ T cells sorted from blood, obtained at week 24, from a patient treated with tofacitinib. This chain connects TRBV7-2 to TRBJ2-7; D is ambiguous. This TCR came from a human donor with alopecia areata. This CDR3 reads CASSLGPGYEQYF. In nucleotides, the CDR3 is TGTGCCAGCAGCTTGGGTCCGGGCTACGAGCAGTACTTC.